This TCR beta chain was sequenced in a study of cytomegalovirus exposure and HLA in healthy donors. This clone has a handful of counts. 60 Vbeta and 13 Jbeta primers were used in PCR. Sequenced by immunoSEQ multiplex PCR; TCRdb stores in-frame clones only, minus some. Of under 200,000 clones in the sample, 10% to 15% were seen once. The TCR comes from a man in his forties or fifties in good health and CMV-seropositive. The source material was PBMCs.

CDR3 protein: CASSSSGQGTDTQYF. CDR3 DNA sequence: TGTGCCAGCAGTTCCTCGGGACAAGGCACAGATACGCAGTATTTT. V is TRBV6-5 and J is TRBJ2-3; D is perhaps TRBD1 (6 bases). From germline, CDR1 is MNHEY and CDR2 SVGAGI. V lost 4 bases and J 1 base, leaving 12 bases between the germline ends. This CDR3 contains 15 residues.